This TCR beta chain was obtained from a study of cytomegalovirus exposure and HLA in healthy donors. Study results and caveats: Using the classifier, cytomegalovirus status was reportedly diagnosed with high specificity and sensitivity. Some public TCRs appeared in many individuals, while most sequences were rare. Listed as cytomegalovirus-associated were more than 150 TCR beta chains.

With regard to this clone: Its antigen is undetermined.

Clones were sequenced by immunoSEQ multiplex PCR, and TCRdb holds only the in-frame ones, with some missing. The sample holds fewer than 60,000 clones, 85% to 90% seen once. The TCR originated in a woman younger than 35 in good health and CMV-seronegative. Sample: PBMCs.

The CDR3 spells CAISESTGFNEQFF. CDR3 nucleotide sequence: TGTGCCATCAGTGAGTCGACAGGGTTCAATGAGCAGTTCTTC. The chain recombines TRBV10-3 with TRBJ2-1; the match to TRBD1 covers 7 bases. V shed 0 bases, J shed 6 bases, and the junction held 2 bases outside the gene matches. The length of the CDR3 is 14 residues. Germline V gives CDR1 ENHRY, CDR2 SYGVKD.